The T cell receptor beta chain described here comes from a study of T cells in localized non-small cell lung cancer. Study findings and constraints: Higher adjacent-lung clonality was associated with shorter survival. The study sequenced only one region of the tumor. As a result, intratumor heterogeneity could not be excluded and remains possible. The appearance of a median approximately 61 of the top 100 tumor clones was seen in adjacent lung.

Method: immunoSEQ multiplex PCR; TCRdb's copy keeps in-frame clones and lacks some. The sample has 25,000 to 35,000 clones; approximately 90% are singletons. V was pared by 5 bases and J by 5 bases, with 7 bases of the junction left unmatched. The CDR3 extends over 17 amino acids. Germline values: CDR1 MDHEN, CDR2 SYDVKM. This clone counts as medium-sized. Its antigen is currently unknown. The rearrangement uses TRBV28 and TRBJ2-2, with 14 bases aligning to TRBD2. The sample here was peripheral blood, taken before any cancer treatment. This receptor was taken from a female donor older than 55 with stage III squamous cell lung carcinoma. The CDR3 coding sequence is TGTGCCAGCAGTCTGGGACTAGCGGGAGTCGGGACCGGGGAGCTGTTTTTT. Protein sequence: CASSLGLAGVGTGELFF.